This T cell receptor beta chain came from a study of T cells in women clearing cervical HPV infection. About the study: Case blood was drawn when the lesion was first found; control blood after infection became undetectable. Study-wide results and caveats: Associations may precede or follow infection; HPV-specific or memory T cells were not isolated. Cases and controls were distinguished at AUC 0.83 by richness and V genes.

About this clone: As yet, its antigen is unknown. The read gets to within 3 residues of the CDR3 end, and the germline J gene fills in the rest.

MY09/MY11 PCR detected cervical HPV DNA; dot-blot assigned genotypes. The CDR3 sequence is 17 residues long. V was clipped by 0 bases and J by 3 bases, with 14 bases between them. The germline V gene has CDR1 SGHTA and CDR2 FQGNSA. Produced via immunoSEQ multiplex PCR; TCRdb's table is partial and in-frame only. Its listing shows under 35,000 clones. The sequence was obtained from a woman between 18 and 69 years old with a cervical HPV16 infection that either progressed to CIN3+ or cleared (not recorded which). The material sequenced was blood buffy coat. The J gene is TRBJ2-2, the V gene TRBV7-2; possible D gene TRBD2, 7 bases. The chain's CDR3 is CASSLAPGGLDTGELFF. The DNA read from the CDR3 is TGTGCCAGCAGCTTAGCCCCCGGGGGGCTCGACACCGGGGAG. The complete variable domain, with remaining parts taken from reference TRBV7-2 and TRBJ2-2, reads GAGVSQSPSNKVTEKGKDVELRCDPISGHTALYWYRQSLGQGLEFLIYFQGNSAPDKSGLPSDRFSAERTGGSVSTLTIQRTQQEDSAVYLCASSLAPGGLDTGELFFGEGSRLTVL.